This TCR beta chain was identified in a study of regulatory T cells in long-lasting Graves disease. The study's findings and limits: TCR diversity was lower in persistent Graves' patients than in newly diagnosed ones.

Library construction for TCR beta used iRepertoire HTBI primers and Arm-PCR of CDR3 regions. MiXCR, applied by TCRdb to the multiplex PCR reads, yields one record per CDR3 protein. This sample has roughly 400,000 distinct CDR3 sequences, with roughly a fifth found just once. The CDR3 consists of 14 residues. The V gene lost 7 bases and the J gene lost 5 bases, with 15 bases spanning the gap. The germline CDR1 and CDR2 sequences are MDHEN and SYDVKM. Time point described: persistent/refractory GD, antithyroid drugs over 5 years with positive TRAb. The authors made the TCR library using RNA they extracted from PBMCs. Graves' disease diagnosis relied on American Thyroid Association guidelines. Concerning this clonotype itself: The antigen remains undetermined.

The TCR was taken from a female donor with Graves disease. Sequenced material: peripheral blood mononuclear cells (PBMCs), taken when the disease was refractory, from a patient treated with antithyroid drugs. This chain uses TRBV28 with TRBJ1-5; the D gene is possibly TRBD1 (6 bases). CDR3 DNA sequence: TGTGCCAGCACGGGGGGCCGCCATCATCAGCCCCAGCATTTT. This encodes CASTGGRHHQPQHF.